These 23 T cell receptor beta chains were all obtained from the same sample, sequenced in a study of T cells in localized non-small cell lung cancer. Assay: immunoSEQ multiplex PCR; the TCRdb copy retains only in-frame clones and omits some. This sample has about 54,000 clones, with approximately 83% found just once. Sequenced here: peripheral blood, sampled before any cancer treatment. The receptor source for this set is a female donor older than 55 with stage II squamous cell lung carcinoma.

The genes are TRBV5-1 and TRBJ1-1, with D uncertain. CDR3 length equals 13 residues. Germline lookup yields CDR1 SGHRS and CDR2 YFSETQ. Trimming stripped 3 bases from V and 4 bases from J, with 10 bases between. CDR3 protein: CASSSNTATEAFF. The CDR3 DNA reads TGCGCCAGCAGCTCTAACACAGCCACTGAAGCTTTCTTT.

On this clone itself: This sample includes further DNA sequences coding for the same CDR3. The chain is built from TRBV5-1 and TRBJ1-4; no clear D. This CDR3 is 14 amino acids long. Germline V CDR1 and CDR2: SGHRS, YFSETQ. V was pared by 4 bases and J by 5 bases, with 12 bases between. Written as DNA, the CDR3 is TGCGCCAGCAGCCCCGACACTTCAAATGAAAAACTGTTTTTT. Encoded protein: CASSPDTSNEKLFF. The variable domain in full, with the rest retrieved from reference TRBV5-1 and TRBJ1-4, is KAGVTQTPRYLIKTRGQQVTLSCSPISGHRSVSWYQQTPGQGLQFLFEYFSETQRNKGNFPGRFSGRQFSNSRSEMNVSTLELGDSALYLCASSPDTSNEKLFFGSGTQLSVL.

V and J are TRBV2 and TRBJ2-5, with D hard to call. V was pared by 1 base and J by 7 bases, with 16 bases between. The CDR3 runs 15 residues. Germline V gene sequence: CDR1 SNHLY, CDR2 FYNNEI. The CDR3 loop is CASSEGTDPLTTQYF. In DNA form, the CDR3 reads TGTGCCAGCAGTGAAGGGACCGACCCCTTGACGACCCAGTACTTC.

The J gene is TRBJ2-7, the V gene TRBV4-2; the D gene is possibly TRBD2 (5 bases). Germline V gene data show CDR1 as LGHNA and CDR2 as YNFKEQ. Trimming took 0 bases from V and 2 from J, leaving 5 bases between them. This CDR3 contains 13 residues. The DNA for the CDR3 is TGTGCCAGCAGCCAAGAGAGGGCCTACGAGCAGTACTTC. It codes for CASSQERAYEQYF.

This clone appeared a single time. CDR3 DNA sequence: TGTGCCAGTAGTATTTATTTAAGGGAAAGGAGCACTGAAGCTTTCTTT. Translating it yields CASSIYLRERSTEAFF. V usage is TRBV19 and J usage is TRBJ1-1; no firm D call. This CDR3 has 16 residues. The germline gives CDR1 LNHDA, CDR2 SQIVND (reference sequence). Trimming cost V 3 bases and J 4 bases, with 18 bases left between them.

CDR3 in amino acids: CASSLGPSSGANVLTF. CDR3 in DNA: TGCGCCAGCAGCTTGGGCCCAAGCTCTGGGGCCAACGTCCTGACTTTC. The V call is TRBV5-1, the J call TRBJ2-6; D not resolved. The ends were cut back, 0 bases at V and 0 bases at J, with 7 bases in the middle. This CDR3 spans 16 amino acids. The V gene's germline CDR1 is SGHRS and CDR2 YFSETQ.

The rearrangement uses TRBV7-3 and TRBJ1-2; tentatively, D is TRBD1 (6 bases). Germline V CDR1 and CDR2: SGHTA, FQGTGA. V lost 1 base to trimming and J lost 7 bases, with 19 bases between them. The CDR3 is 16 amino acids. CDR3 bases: TGTGCCAGCAGCTTAAAGGGGACAAGGGGTGAGGGTGGCTACACCTTC. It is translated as CASSLKGTRGEGGYTF.

CDR3 residues: CASSGWGTSSSYEQYF. The CDR3 DNA reads TGCGCCAGCAGTGGTTGGGGGACTTCTAGCTCCTACGAGCAGTACTTC. The chain recombines TRBV4-3 with TRBJ2-7, with D possibly being TRBD2 (6 bases). Trimming took off 6 bases at V and 0 bases at J, with 18 bases between the two ends. The CDR3 covers 16 residues. The V gene's germline CDR1 is LGHNA and CDR2 YSLEER.

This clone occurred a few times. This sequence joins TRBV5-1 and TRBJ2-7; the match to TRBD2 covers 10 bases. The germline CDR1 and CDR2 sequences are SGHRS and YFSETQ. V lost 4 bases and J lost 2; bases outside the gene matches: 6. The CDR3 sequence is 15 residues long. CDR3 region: CASSIDSGGPYEQYF. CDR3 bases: TGCGCCAGCAGCATCGATAGCGGGGGGCCCTACGAGCAGTACTTC.

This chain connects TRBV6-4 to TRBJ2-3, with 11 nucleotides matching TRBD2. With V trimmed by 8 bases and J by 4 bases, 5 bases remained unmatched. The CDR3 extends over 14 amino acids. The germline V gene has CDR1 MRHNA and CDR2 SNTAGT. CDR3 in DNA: TGTGCCAGCTCCTTAGCGGGGGGGCCAGATACGCAGTATTTT. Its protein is CASSLAGGPDTQYF.

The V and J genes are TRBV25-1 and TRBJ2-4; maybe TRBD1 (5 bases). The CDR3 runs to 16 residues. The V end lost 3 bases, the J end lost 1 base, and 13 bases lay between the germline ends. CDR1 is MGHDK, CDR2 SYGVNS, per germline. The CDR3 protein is CASSDSAGLAKNIQYF. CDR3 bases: TGTGCCAGCAGTGATTCTGCAGGGCTGGCCAAAAACATTCAGTACTTC.

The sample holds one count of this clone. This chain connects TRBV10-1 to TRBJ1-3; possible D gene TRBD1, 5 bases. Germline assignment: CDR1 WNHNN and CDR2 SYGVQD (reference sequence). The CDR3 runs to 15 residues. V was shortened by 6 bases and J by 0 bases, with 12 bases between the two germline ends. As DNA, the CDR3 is TGCGCCAGCAGCCCGGGGGGGAGCTCTGGAAACACCATATATTTT. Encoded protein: CASSPGGSSGNTIYF.

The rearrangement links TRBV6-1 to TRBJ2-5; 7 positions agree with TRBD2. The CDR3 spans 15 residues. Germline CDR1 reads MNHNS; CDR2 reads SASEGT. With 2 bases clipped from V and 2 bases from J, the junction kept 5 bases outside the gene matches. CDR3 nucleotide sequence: TGTGCCAGCAGTGAATTTATGGGGGGGCAAGAGACCCAGTACTTC. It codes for CASSEFMGGQETQYF.

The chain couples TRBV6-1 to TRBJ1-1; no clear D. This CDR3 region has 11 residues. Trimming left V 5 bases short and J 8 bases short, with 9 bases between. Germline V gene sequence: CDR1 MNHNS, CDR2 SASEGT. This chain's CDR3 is CASSYGTEAFF. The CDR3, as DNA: TGTGCCAGCAGTTATGGAACGGAAGCTTTCTTT.

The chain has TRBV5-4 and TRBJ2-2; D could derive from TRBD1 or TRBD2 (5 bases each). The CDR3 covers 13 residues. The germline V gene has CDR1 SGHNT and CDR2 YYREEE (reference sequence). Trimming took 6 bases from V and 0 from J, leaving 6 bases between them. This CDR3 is CASTGPNTGELFF. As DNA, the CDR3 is TGTGCCAGCACGGGGCCGAACACCGGGGAGCTGTTTTTT.

CDR3 residues: CASRAATREYF. CDR3 in DNA: TGTGCCAGCAGGGCGGCGACCCGAGAGTACTTC. This chain uses TRBV2 with TRBJ2-5; D remains ambiguous. The CDR3 runs 11 residues. V lost 6 bases to trimming and J lost 12 bases, with 14 bases between them. Germline lookup yields CDR1 SNHLY and CDR2 FYNNEI.

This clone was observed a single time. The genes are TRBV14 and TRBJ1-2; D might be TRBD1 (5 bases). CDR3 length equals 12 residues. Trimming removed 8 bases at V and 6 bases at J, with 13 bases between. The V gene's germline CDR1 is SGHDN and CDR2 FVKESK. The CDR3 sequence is CASHLQGDGYTF. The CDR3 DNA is TGTGCCAGCCACCTGCAGGGCGATGGCTACACCTTC.

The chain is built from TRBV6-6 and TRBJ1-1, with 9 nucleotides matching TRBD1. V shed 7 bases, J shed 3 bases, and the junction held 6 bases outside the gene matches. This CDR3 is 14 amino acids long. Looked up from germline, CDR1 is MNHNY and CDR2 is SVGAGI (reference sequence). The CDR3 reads CASTRGQGHTEAFF. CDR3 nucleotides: TGTGCCAGCACCAGGGGACAGGGCCACACTGAAGCTTTCTTT.

The CDR3 sequence is CASSLRGVTDTQYF. CDR3 nucleotides: TGTGCCAGCAGCTTACGGGGGGTCACAGATACGCAGTATTTT. The chain combines TRBV7-9 with TRBJ2-3; 7 bases agree with TRBD2. V lost 2 bases, J lost 2 bases, and 1 base stayed unmatched. The CDR3 extends over 14 amino acids. Germline V gene lookup returns CDR1 SEHNR and CDR2 FQNEAQ (reference sequence).

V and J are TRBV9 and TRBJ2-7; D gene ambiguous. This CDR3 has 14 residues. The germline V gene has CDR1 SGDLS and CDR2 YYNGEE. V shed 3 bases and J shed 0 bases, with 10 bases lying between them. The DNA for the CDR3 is TGTGCCAGCAGCGCGGACGCCAGCTCCTACGAGCAGTACTTC. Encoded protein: CASSADASSYEQYF.

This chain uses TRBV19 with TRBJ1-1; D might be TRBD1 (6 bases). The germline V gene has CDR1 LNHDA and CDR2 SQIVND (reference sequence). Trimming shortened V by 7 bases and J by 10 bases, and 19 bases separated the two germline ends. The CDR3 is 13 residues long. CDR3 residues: CASTNGLGARAFF. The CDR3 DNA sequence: TGTGCCAGTACGAACGGGCTGGGGGCTCGAGCTTTCTTT.

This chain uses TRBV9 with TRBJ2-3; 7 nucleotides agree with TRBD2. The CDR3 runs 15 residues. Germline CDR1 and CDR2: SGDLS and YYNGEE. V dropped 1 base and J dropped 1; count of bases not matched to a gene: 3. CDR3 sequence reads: CASSVRGDRTDTQYF. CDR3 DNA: TGTGCCAGCAGCGTACGGGGGGACCGCACAGATACGCAGTATTTT.

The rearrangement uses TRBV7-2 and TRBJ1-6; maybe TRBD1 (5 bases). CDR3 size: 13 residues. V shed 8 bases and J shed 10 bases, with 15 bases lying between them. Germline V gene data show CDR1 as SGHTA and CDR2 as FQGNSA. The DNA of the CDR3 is TGTGCCAGCTCCGGCACAGGTTACTCACCCCTCCACTTT. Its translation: CASSGTGYSPLHF.